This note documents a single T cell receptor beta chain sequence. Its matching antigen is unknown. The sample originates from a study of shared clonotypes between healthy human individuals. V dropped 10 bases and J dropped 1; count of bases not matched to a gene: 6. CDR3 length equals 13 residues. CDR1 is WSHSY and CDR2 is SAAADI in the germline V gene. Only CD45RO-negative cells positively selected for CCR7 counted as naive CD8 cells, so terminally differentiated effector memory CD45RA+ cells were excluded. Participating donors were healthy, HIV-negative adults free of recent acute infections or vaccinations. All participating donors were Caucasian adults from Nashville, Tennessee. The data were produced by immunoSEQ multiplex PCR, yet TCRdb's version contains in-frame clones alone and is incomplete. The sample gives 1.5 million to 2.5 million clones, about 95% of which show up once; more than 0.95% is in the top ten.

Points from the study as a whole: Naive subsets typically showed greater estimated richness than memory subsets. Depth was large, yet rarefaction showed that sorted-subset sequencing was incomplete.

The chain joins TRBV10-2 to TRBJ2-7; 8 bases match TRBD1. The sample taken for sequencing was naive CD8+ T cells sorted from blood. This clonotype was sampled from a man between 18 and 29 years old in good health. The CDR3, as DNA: TGCGCCATTTCGGACAGGGTATCCTACGAGCAGTACTTC. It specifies CAISDRVSYEQYF.